What follows is one T cell receptor beta chain and its context. The antigen is undetermined. This record belongs to a study of shared clonotypes between healthy human individuals. Study outcomes and limitations: The generation probabilities recorded for non-shared clonotypes fell below those of clonotypes shared by all four donors.

Some clones are missing from TCRdb's copy, which holds only in-frame ones; the method was immunoSEQ multiplex PCR. The table has roughly 2 million clones, 85% to 95% seen once. The donors were adults (healthy and HIV-negative) with no recent acute infections or vaccinations. The CDR3 consists of 12 residues. The V and J ends lost 6 bases and 3 bases respectively, with 6 bases between them. Germline loops: CDR1 ENHRY, CDR2 SYGVKD. This clonotype originated in a young man in good health. Material: naive CD4+ T cells sorted from blood. Documented subset: CD45RA+ positively selected. This chain joins TRBV10-3 and TRBJ1-5, with D possibly being TRBD1 (5 bases). The CDR3 loop is CAIRGDNQPQHF. The CDR3 DNA is TGTGCCATCAGGGGGGACAATCAGCCCCAGCATTTT.